A single sample is the source of the 4 T cell receptor beta chains below, sequenced in a study of molecular identifiers for immune sequencing clone quantification. A single record per CDR3 protein comes from TCRdb applying MiXCR to the PCR reads. The sample yields under 600,000 distinct CDR3 sequences, around 21% seen once. The sequenced material came from naive CD8+ T cells from blood, with Jurkat cell RNA spiked in. Subset: FACS-sorted CD8+CD4-CCR7+CD45RA+ naive T cells. The receptors here all came from a human donor in good health. Some libraries in this study had Jurkat cell RNA spiked in.

In its sample, this clonotype was seen a few times. The chain recombines TRBV7-9 with TRBJ2-5, with 8 bases matching TRBD2. The CDR3 is 16 residues long. Germline V gene sequence: CDR1 SEHNR, CDR2 FQNEAQ (reference sequence). Trimming removed 5 bases from V and 1 base from J; junction bases left unmatched: 9. The DNA of the CDR3 is TGTGCCAGCAGCCATACAGGCGGGGGGCGCCAAGAGACCCAGTACTTC. This gives the protein CASSHTGGGRQETQYF.

The chain employs TRBV4-2 and TRBJ2-1, with TRBD2 matching 8 bases. V dropped 0 bases and J dropped 8; count of bases not matched to a gene: 15. The CDR3 runs to 18 residues. Germline CDR1 reads LGHNA; CDR2 reads YNFKEQ. The CDR3, as DNA: TGTGCCAGCAGCCAAGATCCCCCTACTAGCGGTTTGCCCGATGAGCAGTTCTTC. Translation gives CASSQDPPTSGLPDEQFF.

This clonotype occurred a few times. The gene calls are TRBV5-1 and TRBJ2-3; 8 bases match TRBD2. The germline CDR1 and CDR2 sequences are SGHRS and YFSETQ. V trimming: 3 bases; J trimming: 3 bases; junction bases outside the gene matches: 6. The CDR3 runs to 15 residues. The CDR3 DNA sequence: TGCGCCAGCAGCTGGACTAGCTCGGGAACAGATACGCAGTATTTT. It encodes CASSWTSSGTDTQYF.

The chain uses TRBV4-1 and TRBJ2-2, with TRBD2 matching 13 bases. Germline V lookup: CDR1 MGHRA, CDR2 YSYEKL. CDR3 size: 16 residues. With 4 bases clipped from V and 4 bases from J, the junction kept 3 bases outside the gene matches. For the CDR3, the DNA is TGCGCCAGCAGCCCCGGGACTAGCGGGGCCACCGGGGAGCTGTTTTTT. Translated: CASSPGTSGATGELFF.